Listed below are T cell receptor beta chains from one sample, sequenced in a study of tumor-infiltrating lymphocytes in primary liver carcinoma. MiXCR, run by TCRdb on the multiplex PCR reads, gives a single entry per CDR3 protein. The sample holds about 35,000 distinct CDR3 sequences, over 65% seen once. Material: liver tumor tissue from sampling region 4. These receptors were taken from a man aged 40-55 years with primary liver carcinoma and hepatitis B virus infection. CDR3s include the opening cysteine and the closing phenylalanine or tryptophan. The D gene is left open where the match is weak. Clone size is shown for a subset of rows, as once, few, many or a class of expanded clone.

cdr3_length	clone_size	d_call	v_call	j_call	cdr3_nt	cdr3_aa
14	.	.	TRBV30	TRBJ1-1	TGTACCTGGAGTGTACGGGCCGGTAACACTGAAGCTTTCTTT	CTWSVRAGNTEAFF
14	.	.	TRBV11-2	TRBJ2-3	TGTGCAAGCAGCTTATATATCCTGTTGGATACGCAATATTTT	CASSLYILLDTQYF
11	.	.	TRBV29-1	TRBJ2-3	TGCAGCGCGGGAAGGACTAATACGCAGTATTTT	CSAGRTNTQYF
14	.	.	TRBV11-2	TRBJ2-3	TGTGCCAGCAGCCCCTCGGGCCCGGAAGATACGCAGTATTTT	CASSPSGPEDTQYF
13	.	.	TRBV30	TRBJ2-5	TGTGCCTTAAAGATAGGGGGGGCAGAGACCCAGTACTTC	CALKIGGAETQYF
15	few	.	TRBV6-2/TRBV6-3	TRBJ2-5	TGTGCCAGCAGTTGGACTAACGGGAGTGGAGAGACTCAGTACTTC	CASSWTNGSGETQYF
17	once	.	TRBV5-5	TRBJ1-3	TGTGCCAGCAGCTTGGCCCGGGCGGCTCCTCTGAGGAGTACCATATACTTT	CASSLARAAPLRSTIYF
15	.	TRBD2	TRBV6-4	TRBJ2-3	TGTGCCGGCAATGACTCAGCGGGAGGCACAGATACGCAGTATTTT	CAGNDSAGGTDTQYF
12	.	.	TRBV6-2/TRBV6-3	TRBJ2-7	TGTGCCGGCAGTTACTCGATTTACGAGCAGTATTTC	CAGSYSIYEQYF
15	.	.	TRBV24-1	TRBJ2-1	TGTGGCACCAGTGTTAGTGAGCCGGGCTACATTGAGCAGTTCTTC	CGTSVSEPGYIEQFF
14	medium-sized	TRBD2	TRBV6-5	TRBJ2-1	TGTGCCAGCAGTCGACTAGCGGATTACAATGAGCAGTTCTTC	CASSRLADYNEQFF
13	once	TRBD1	TRBV10-3	TRBJ1-4	TGTGCCACCAGACAGGGGGTGAGTGAAAAACTGTTTTTT	CATRQGVSEKLFF
16	few	TRBD2	TRBV4-2	TRBJ2-7	TGTGCCAGCAGCCGTATTAGCGGGGAGGAAGCCTACGAGCAGTACTTC	CASSRISGEEAYEQYF
12	.	.	TRBV6-1	TRBJ2-1	TGTGCCAGCATTCCGTCCTACAAGGTGTCGTTCTTC	CASIPSYKVSFF
20	.	TRBD2	TRBV6-6	TRBJ2-5	TGTGCCAGCAGCCAATGGGGTTTGCTGACTAGCGGGTGGGCCGTAGAGACGCAGTATTTC	CASSQWGLLTSGWAVETQYF
12	.	.	TRBV29-1	TRBJ2-5	TGCAGCGGTATTGACAATGGAGGGACCCAGTACTTC	CSGIDNGGTQYF
16	many	TRBD2	TRBV18	TRBJ2-4	TGTGCCAGCTCACTGGCGGGGGTCCGAGCCAAAAACATTCAGTACTTC	CASSLAGVRAKNIQYF
12	.	.	TRBV29-1	TRBJ1-1	TGCAGCGTTCCGTGGGGCGCGACTAAAGCTTTCTTT	CSVPWGATKAFF
15	.	.	TRBV10-3	TRBJ2-1	TGTGCCATCTGTGAGAGGTCCAGGAGGCGTGATGAACAGTTCTTC	CAICERSRRRDEQFF
14	.	.	TRBV30	TRBJ2-3	TGTGCCTGGGGAACCGGCGCTAGCCCAGATACACAGTATTTT	CAWGTGASPDTQYF
15	.	.	TRBV5-4	TRBJ2-3	TGTGCCGGCAGCTTGGCAGAAAGGGGTACAGATGCGCAGTATTTT	CAGSLAERGTDAQYF
15	.	TRBD2	TRBV11-2	TRBJ2-5	TGTGCTAGCAGTTTAGAGGCTAGCGGACAAGAGACCCAGTACTTC	CASSLEASGQETQYF
14	.	.	TRBV4-3	TRBJ2-1	TGCGCCAGTAGTCAAGGGACCAATTTCGACGAGCAGATCTTC	CASSQGTNFDEQIF
13	.	.	TRBV28	TRBJ2-7	TGTGCCAGCAGTTTACGGGGGCCCGTGGGGCAATACTTC	CASSLRGPVGQYF
17	many	.	TRBV11-2	TRBJ2-3	TGTGCCAGCACCATCCGGAGGCTAAAGGAGAGCACAGATACGCAGTATTTT	CASTIRRLKESTDTQYF
15	.	.	TRBV11-2	TRBJ2-4	TGTGCCAGCACCACTTCGATGGTAGCCAAAAACATTCTGTACTTC	CASTTSMVAKNILYF
15	few	.	TRBV24-1	TRBJ2-5	TGTGCCACCAGTGTTTGGAAGGGCAGGCGAGAGACCCAGTACTTC	CATSVWKGRRETQYF
11	medium-sized	.	TRBV7-8	TRBJ2-5	TGTGCCAGCAGCCCCGGGGAGACCCAGTACTTC	CASSPGETQYF
13	.	.	TRBV30	TRBJ2-1	TGTTCCTGGAGTCCCAACGGGAACAATGAGCAGTCCTTC	CSWSPNGNNEQSF
17	.	.	TRBV11-1	TRBJ2-4	TGTACCAGCAGTTCTCCGGGACATGGAGCATCAAAAAACATTCAGTACTTC	CTSSSPGHGASKNIQYF
13	few	.	TRBV6-1	TRBJ2-3	TGTGCCAGCAATCAGACTTACACAGATACGCAGTATTTT	CASNQTYTDTQYF
14	.	.	TRBV28	TRBJ1-1	TGTGCTAGCACTACCCTCCAGGATATCACTGAAGCTTTCTTT	CASTTLQDITEAFF
15	.	.	TRBV28	TRBJ2-5	TGTGCCAGCAGCTCCCCCAGGTGCGGTAAGGAGACCCAGTACTTC	CASSSPRCGKETQYF
14	medium-sized	.	TRBV30	TRBJ2-3	TGTGCCTCCGGCCTCACGGGAGGCACAGATACGCAGTATTTT	CASGLTGGTDTQYF
15	.	.	TRBV28	TRBJ2-4	TGTGCCACCCTCCCAGTCGGTAAAGGAGTAAACATTCAGTACTTC	CATLPVGKGVNIQYF
13	.	.	TRBV6-1	TRBJ2-2	TGTGTCATCAGTGAAGCTGACACCGGGGAGCTGTTTTTT	CVISEADTGELFF
14	.	.	TRBV30	TRBJ2-1	TGTGCTTGGGTAAAGTTGGGTATCTCCTATGAGCAGTTCTTC	CAWVKLGISYEQFF
15	.	.	TRBV28	TRBJ1-6	TGTGCCAGCAGTTTGGGTTTTACAAATAATTCACCTCTCCACTTT	CASSLGFTNNSPLHF
12	few	.	TRBV3-1	TRBJ2-7	TGTGCCAGCAGCCAAGATTGGAGGGAGCAGTACTTC	CASSQDWREQYF
14	.	TRBD1	TRBV30	TRBJ1-1	TGTGCCTGGCGCCAATTACAGGGGTTCACTGGAGTTTTCTTT	CAWRQLQGFTGVFF
13	.	.	TRBV6-2/TRBV6-3	TRBJ2-2	TGTGCCAGCACCCTGGTGGAGACCGGGGAGCTGTTTTTT	CASTLVETGELFF